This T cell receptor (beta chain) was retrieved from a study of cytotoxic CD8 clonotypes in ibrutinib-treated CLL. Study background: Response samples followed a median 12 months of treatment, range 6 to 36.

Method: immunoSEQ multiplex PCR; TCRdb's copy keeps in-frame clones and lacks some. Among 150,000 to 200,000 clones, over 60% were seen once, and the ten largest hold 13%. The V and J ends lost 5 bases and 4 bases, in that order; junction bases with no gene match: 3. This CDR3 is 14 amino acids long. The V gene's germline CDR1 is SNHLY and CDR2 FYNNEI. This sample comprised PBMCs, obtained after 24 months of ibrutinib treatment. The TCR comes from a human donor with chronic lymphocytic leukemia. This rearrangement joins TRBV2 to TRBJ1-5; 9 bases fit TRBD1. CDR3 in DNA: TGTGCCAGCAGTTCCGGGACAGGGAATCAGCCCCAGCATTTT. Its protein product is CASSSGTGNQPQHF.